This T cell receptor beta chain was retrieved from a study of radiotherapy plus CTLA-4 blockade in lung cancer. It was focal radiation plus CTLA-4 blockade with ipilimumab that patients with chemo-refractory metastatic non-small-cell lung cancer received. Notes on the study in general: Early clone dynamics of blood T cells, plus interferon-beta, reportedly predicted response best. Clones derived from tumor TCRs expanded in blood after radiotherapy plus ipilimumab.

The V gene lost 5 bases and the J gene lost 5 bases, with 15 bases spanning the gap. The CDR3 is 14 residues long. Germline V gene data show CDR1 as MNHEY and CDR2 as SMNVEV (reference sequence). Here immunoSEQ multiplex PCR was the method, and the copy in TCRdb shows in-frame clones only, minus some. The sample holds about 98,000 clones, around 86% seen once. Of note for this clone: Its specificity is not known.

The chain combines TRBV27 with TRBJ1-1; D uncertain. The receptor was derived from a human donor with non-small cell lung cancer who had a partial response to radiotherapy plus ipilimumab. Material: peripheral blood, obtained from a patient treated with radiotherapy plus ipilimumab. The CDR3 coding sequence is TGTGCCAGCAGTCCCCGGAGAGAGGAGACTGAAGCTTTCTTT. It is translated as CASSPRREETEAFF.